This T cell receptor (beta chain) was retrieved from a study of T-cell memory formation after mild COVID-19. Germline V gene sequence: CDR1 LNHNV, CDR2 YYDKDF (reference sequence). There are 18 residues in the CDR3. V lost 1 base to trimming and J lost 4 bases, with 17 bases between them. TCRdb reprocessed the 5' RACE reads via MiXCR and lists one record per CDR3 protein. The sample contains 200,000 or so distinct CDR3 sequences, roughly 16% of which appear only once. This clonotype was seen just once. The chain employs TRBV15 and TRBJ2-6, with D maybe TRBD2 (7 bases). The TCR was taken from an adult woman who had mild COVID-19 (a few samples of this study predate the infection). Cell type and time point are not known. The specimen sequenced was PBMCs or a T cell subset sorted from them (not recorded which). The CDR3 is CATSRGVQGGFGANVLTF. CDR3 in DNA: TGTGCCACCAGCAGAGGGGTACAGGGAGGGTTCGGGGCCAACGTCCTGACTTTC.